Listed below are T cell receptor beta chains from one sample, sequenced in a study of Ad26.COV2.S vaccination and SARS-CoV-2 variants. Produced via immunoSEQ multiplex PCR; TCRdb's table is partial and in-frame only. The table has 180,000 or so clones, 87% seen once. Sequenced material: peripheral blood, taken after recovery from COVID-19. The receptors derive from a human donor who had recovered from COVID-19. The CDR3 runs from the conserved cysteine through the conserved F or W. A D gene is named only where the DNA matches it firmly. Rows may omit the clone size; those that give it use once, few, many or a size class.

TRBV7-3,-,few,TRBJ2-7,TGTGCCAGCAGCTTAGGTGGACCCACGGGATCCTACGAGCAGTACTTC,CASSLGGPTGSYEQYF
TRBV10-2,TRBD2,-,TRBJ2-5,TGCGCCAGCAGTGAGTCTAGCGGGAGAGAGACCCAGTACTTC,CASSESSGRETQYF
TRBV12-5,-,-,TRBJ2-5,TGTGCTAGTGGTTTGGGGCAGAAAGAGACCCAGTACTTC,CASGLGQKETQYF
TRBV4-2,-,-,TRBJ2-7,TGTGCCAGCAGCCAAGTACCCATTTACGGGGGCACTAGCTCCTACGAGCAGTACTTC,CASSQVPIYGGTSSYEQYF
TRBV7-8,-,-,TRBJ1-3,TGTGCCAGCAGCTTAGTCTATATGGACACCATATATTTT,CASSLVYMDTIYF
TRBV24-1,TRBD1,once,TRBJ1-4,TGTGCCACGGGACAGGGGGATGAAAAACTGTTTTTT,CATGQGDEKLFF
TRBV6-4,-,-,TRBJ2-7,TGTGCCACCCTCCGGGACCAGGACGAGCAGTACTTC,CATLRDQDEQYF
TRBV5-1,TRBD2,-,TRBJ2-5,TGCGCCAGCAGCCCGGGGGGGGGCGCAGAGACCCAGTACTTC,CASSPGGGAETQYF
TRBV5-1,TRBD1,-,TRBJ2-2,TGCGCCAGCAGCTTGGCAGGGGGCGATAACACCGGGGAGCTGTTTTTT,CASSLAGGDNTGELFF
TRBV12-3/TRBV12-4,-,-,TRBJ2-2,TGTGCCAGCAGATTAGAAGTCGGGGAGCTGTTTTTT,CASRLEVGELFF
TRBV2,TRBD1,-,TRBJ1-1,TGTGCCAGCAGGGGACAGGGGGACACTGAAGCTTTCTTT,CASRGQGDTEAFF
TRBV28,-,once,TRBJ1-1,TGTGCCAGCAGGCCGGGACAAACTAACACTGAAGCTTTCTTT,CASRPGQTNTEAFF
TRBV5-5,-,-,TRBJ2-5,TGTGCCAGCAGCCCCCCTCGAGAGACCCAGTACTTC,CASSPPRETQYF
TRBV5-4,-,-,TRBJ2-6,TGTGCCAGCAGCTTGGCCGAACAGGGCTTGGGTGGGGCCAACGTCCTGACTTTC,CASSLAEQGLGGANVLTF
TRBV5-1,-,-,TRBJ1-3,TGCGCCAGCAGCTTGGAAAGCAACCCTGGAAACACCATATATTTT,CASSLESNPGNTIYF